This TCR beta chain derives from a study of blood T cells in healthy people across ages. Study outcomes and limitations: The donors' CMV status was not determined, possibly confounding changes in expanded clonotypes.

A J-beta primer mix and a sample-barcoded 5' primer were used in a second PCR of roughly 7 to 12 cycles. A template-switch adaptor with 12 random nucleotides tagged each cDNA molecule. Paired-end reads containing CDR3 totaled no fewer than 3 million for each sample. From the 5' RACE reads, TCRdb called clonotypes with MiXCR, one entry per CDR3 protein. This sample has about 1,400,000 distinct CDR3 sequences, with approximately 40% found just once. Donors were systemically healthy Caucasian individuals from Russia aged about 6 to 95 years. Notes on this clonotype: The antigen remains undetermined.

The V gene's germline CDR1 is SGHNT and CDR2 YENEEA. This CDR3 region has 15 residues. After removal of 0 bases from V and 3 bases from J, the junction contained 4 bases not matched to a gene. The sample was blood. The sequence was collected from a young woman in good health. The chain has TRBV11-3 and TRBJ2-7; 8 bases agree with TRBD1. The CDR3 spells CASSLEDRASYEQYF. CDR3 nucleotides: TGTGCCAGCAGCTTAGAGGACAGGGCGAGCTACGAGCAGTACTTC.